This section outlines one T cell receptor (beta chain) sequence together with its context. Germline values: CDR1 SGHRS, CDR2 YFSETQ. The CDR3 is made up of 15 amino acids. V was clipped by 7 bases and J by 5 bases; unmatched bases: 15. The entry originates in a study of blood T cell repertoires in COVID-19. Authors' methods: The assay estimated nucleated cells by amplifying reference gene primers. This table comes from immunoSEQ multiplex PCR, and its TCRdb copy is limited to in-frame clones, with some not included. V and J calls and clone size are copied from that table; D and trimming were computed from the DNA. This repertoire shows over 100,000 clones, 85% to 90% found once; its top ten account for roughly 4.3%.

The sample was peripheral blood. The sequence was obtained from a man aged 55 to 70 with COVID-19, enrolled during active disease. The rearrangement links TRBV5-1 to TRBJ2-7; 7 nucleotides line up with TRBD2. The CDR3 DNA reads TGCGCCAGCTCCTTGGGGGAGGGGAGGTTCCACGAGCAGTACTTC. Its translation: CASSLGEGRFHEQYF.